This TCR beta chain was retrieved from a study of cytomegalovirus exposure and HLA in healthy donors. Study-wide context: Per a later analysis, the 666 first-cohort and 100 to 150 validation repertoires shared one platform.

In its sample, this clone was seen a few times. The antigen remains unidentified. The donors were members of the approximately 130-subject validation cohort (separate from the roughly 700-subject first cohort). V was cut by 2 bases and J by 1 base, with 6 bases left in between. The CDR3 runs to 14 residues. Germline V gene data show CDR1 as MDHEN and CDR2 as SYDVKM. Study-wide results and limits: Rare TCR sequences predominated, though certain public TCRs were found in many donors.

Data came from immunoSEQ multiplex PCR; TCRdb stores just in-frame clones and leaves some out. Of fewer than 120,000 clones in the sample, roughly nine tenths are singletons; the top ten hold about 1.9%. The sequenced sample was PBMCs. The rearrangement uses TRBV28 and TRBJ1-5; the D is unclear. The receptor comes from a woman aged 18-29 years in good health and CMV-seronegative. The CDR3, as DNA: TGTGCCAGCAGTTTAAGTGGCAGCAATCAGCCCCAGCATTTT. This sequence encodes CASSLSGSNQPQHF.